A selection of T cell receptor beta chains follows, all from one sample in a study of post-analysis software for immune sequencing data. From the PCR reads, TCRdb called clonotypes with MiXCR, one entry per CDR3 protein. The table has 450,000 to 650,000 distinct CDR3 sequences, roughly 47% seen once; the top ten hold approximately 1.7%. Sequences were obtained from blood. These receptors all stem from a girl between 5 and 17 years old with multiple sclerosis. Both conserved end residues are part of each CDR3. The D gene is left open where the match is weak. Size tells how often a clone was seen (once, few, many) or the class of an expanded clone, and some rows leave it out.

size	V	D	J	CDR3	DNA
many	TRBV12-3/TRBV12-4	-	TRBJ2-7	CASSLTDSYEQYF	TGTGCCAGCAGTTTAACCGACTCCTACGAGCAGTACTTC
few	TRBV12-3/TRBV12-4	-	TRBJ2-5	CASSPGVGETQYF	TGTGCCAGCAGTCCCGGGGTGGGGGAGACCCAGTACTTC
-	TRBV28	TRBD2	TRBJ2-1	CASSLFAASGPLRNNEQFF	TGTGCCAGCAGTTTATTTGCCGCTAGCGGGCCTCTAAGGAACAATGAGCAGTTCTTC
-	TRBV6-4	TRBD1	TRBJ2-1	CASSEPGQGEQFF	TGTGCCAGCAGTGAACCGGGACAGGGGGAGCAGTTCTTC
-	TRBV12-3/TRBV12-4	-	TRBJ2-3	CASRRESDTQYF	TGTGCCAGCAGGAGGGAGTCAGATACGCAGTATTTT
few	TRBV7-2	-	TRBJ2-7	CASSPILGGGARYEQYF	TGTGCCAGCAGCCCCATCTTGGGAGGGGGGGCTCGCTACGAGCAGTACTTC
-	TRBV4-1	TRBD2	TRBJ2-1	CASSQVNMGLASFNEQFF	TGCGCCAGCAGCCAAGTTAATATGGGACTAGCGAGTTTCAATGAGCAGTTCTTC
-	TRBV7-9	-	TRBJ2-1	CASSLTHNEQFF	TGTGCCAGCAGCTTAACCCACAATGAGCAGTTCTTC
-	TRBV12-3/TRBV12-4	TRBD1	TRBJ1-2	CASSLVPDREDGYTF	TGTGCCAGCAGTTTAGTCCCGGACAGGGAGGATGGCTACACCTTC
-	TRBV5-1	-	TRBJ1-2	CASSLEQGGDGYTF	TGCGCCAGCAGCTTGGAACAGGGAGGCGATGGCTACACCTTC
-	TRBV5-1	-	TRBJ2-7	CASSLDGAGYYEQYF	TGCGCCAGCAGCTTGGACGGAGCCGGATACTACGAGCAGTACTTC
few	TRBV27	TRBD1	TRBJ2-3	CASSLIPTGGTDTQYF	TGTGCCAGCAGTCTGATCCCGACAGGGGGCACAGATACGCAGTATTTT
once	TRBV28	-	TRBJ2-5	CASSFTGRLEETQYF	TGTGCCAGCAGTTTTACTGGCAGGTTGGAGGAGACCCAGTACTTC
few	TRBV12-3/TRBV12-4	-	TRBJ2-7	CASRSTAYEQYF	TGTGCCAGCAGATCGACAGCCTACGAGCAGTACTTC
-	TRBV12-3/TRBV12-4	TRBD1	TRBJ2-7	CASSFTMTGGGYEQYF	TGTGCCAGCAGTTTTACGATGACAGGGGGAGGGTACGAGCAGTACTTC
-	TRBV7-9	-	TRBJ2-7	CASSLVPQVSSYEQYF	TGTGCCAGCAGCTTAGTCCCGCAGGTTAGCTCCTACGAGCAGTACTTC
few	TRBV15	-	TRBJ2-2	CATSRKQTGTGELFF	TGTGCCACCAGCAGAAAACAAACAGGGACCGGGGAGCTGTTTTTT
-	TRBV20-1	-	TRBJ2-4	CSASTMGLAKNIQYF	TGCAGTGCTAGTACCATGGGGCTAGCCAAAAACATTCAGTACTTC
-	TRBV7-8	-	TRBJ1-3	CASSSTTTGNTIYF	TGTGCCAGCAGCTCTACCACTACTGGAAACACCATATATTTT
few	TRBV3-1	-	TRBJ1-1	CASSQDPVGNTEAFF	TGTGCCAGCAGCCAAGATCCGGTTGGGAACACTGAAGCTTTCTTT
-	TRBV5-1	-	TRBJ2-7	CASSWNYRDEQYF	TGCGCCAGCAGCTGGAACTACAGGGACGAGCAGTACTTC
-	TRBV4-1	-	TRBJ1-2	CASSPPRQDYGYTF	TGCGCCAGCAGCCCACCCAGACAGGACTATGGCTACACCTTC
few	TRBV12-3/TRBV12-4	-	TRBJ2-1	CASSSGKYNEQFF	TGTGCCAGCAGTTCTGGCAAGTACAATGAGCAGTTCTTC
-	TRBV7-6	-	TRBJ2-1	CASSFGPYNEQFF	TGTGCCAGCAGCTTCGGCCCTTACAATGAGCAGTTCTTC
-	TRBV12-3/TRBV12-4	-	TRBJ1-2	CASSSRWGPYYGYTF	TGTGCCAGCAGTTCGCGGTGGGGGCCTTACTATGGCTACACCTTC
once	TRBV12-3/TRBV12-4	TRBD1	TRBJ1-5	CASSARQGPHQPQHF	TGTGCCAGCAGCGCCCGACAGGGACCCCATCAGCCCCAGCATTTT
-	TRBV5-1	TRBD1	TRBJ1-1	CASSPTGTGYTEAFF	TGCGCCAGCAGCCCAACTGGGACAGGGTACACTGAAGCTTTCTTT
-	TRBV12-3/TRBV12-4	TRBD2	TRBJ2-3	CASSLELAETDTQYF	TGTGCCAGCAGTTTAGAACTAGCGGAAACAGATACGCAGTATTTT
few	TRBV12-3/TRBV12-4	TRBD1	TRBJ1-5	CASSSGTGGRRSNQPQHF	TGTGCCAGCAGTTCCGGGACAGGGGGCAGGAGGAGCAATCAGCCCCAGCATTTT
-	TRBV15	-	TRBJ1-5	CATSRDKGYNQPQHF	TGTGCCACCAGCAGAGATAAGGGCTACAATCAGCCCCAGCATTTT
few	TRBV27	-	TRBJ2-1	CASSLMRAEGNEQFF	TGTGCCAGCAGTTTAATGCGGGCAGAGGGCAATGAGCAGTTCTTC
few	TRBV3-1	-	TRBJ2-7	CASSQEFSFLRGLYEQYF	TGTGCCAGCAGCCAAGAGTTCTCTTTTCTCAGGGGCCTCTACGAGCAGTACTTC
few	TRBV5-6	-	TRBJ2-5	CASSDGQFDQETQYF	TGTGCCAGCAGCGACGGACAGTTCGACCAAGAGACCCAGTACTTC
-	TRBV6-5	TRBD2	TRBJ2-1	CTSRRPGLANNEQFF	TGTACCAGCAGACGACCGGGACTAGCGAATAATGAGCAGTTCTTC
once	TRBV12-3/TRBV12-4	TRBD1	TRBJ1-1	CASSFLGGAGGTEAFF	TGTGCCAGCAGTTTTTTGGGGGGCGCAGGGGGGACTGAAGCTTTCTTT
few	TRBV6-1	-	TRBJ2-7	CASKPPPGFFTEQYF	TGTGCCAGCAAGCCCCCGCCAGGGTTTTTCACCGAGCAGTACTTC
many	TRBV20-1	-	TRBJ2-3	CSAGEGTTDTQYF	TGCAGTGCTGGCGAGGGAACTACAGATACGCAGTATTTT
few	TRBV2	-	TRBJ1-2	CASSEGLGDNYGYTF	TGTGCCAGCAGTGAAGGTTTGGGCGATAACTATGGCTACACCTTC
-	TRBV5-1	-	TRBJ1-1	CASTSRGREAFF	TGCGCCAGCACCTCCCGGGGGAGGGAAGCTTTCTTT
-	TRBV5-1	-	TRBJ2-1	CASSLVAGANYNEQFF	TGCGCCAGCAGCTTGGTGGCGGGGGCCAACTACAATGAGCAGTTCTTC
-	TRBV24-1	-	TRBJ2-7	CEGTYRSYEQYF	TGTGAAGGGACATACAGATCCTACGAGCAGTACTTC
-	TRBV7-2	-	TRBJ1-2	CASSTDRNYGYTF	TGTGCCAGCAGCACCGATAGAAACTATGGCTACACCTTC
few	TRBV12-3/TRBV12-4	TRBD1	TRBJ2-7	CASSGGTGGYYEQYF	TGTGCCAGCAGCGGGGGGACAGGGGGATACTACGAGCAGTACTTC
-	TRBV9	-	TRBJ2-5	CASSVGLQAGETQYF	TGTGCCAGCAGCGTAGGTCTTCAGGCCGGGGAGACCCAGTACTTC
-	TRBV12-3/TRBV12-4	-	TRBJ1-2	CASSSRLEGYTF	TGTGCCAGCAGTTCCAGGTTGGAGGGCTACACCTTC
-	TRBV20-1	TRBD2	TRBJ2-7	CSAREREGYEQYF	TGCAGTGCTAGAGAGAGGGAGGGCTACGAGCAGTACTTC
few	TRBV4-2	TRBD2	TRBJ2-5	CASSHGLSGSEVDEQYF	TGTGCCAGCAGCCACGGTCTTAGCGGGAGTGAAGTAGATGAGCAGTACTTC
-	TRBV29-1	-	TRBJ1-1	CSVRQQMNTEAFF	TGCAGCGTTCGACAGCAAATGAACACTGAAGCTTTCTTT
-	TRBV7-9	-	TRBJ1-1	CASSDRTGYTEAFF	TGTGCCAGCAGCGACAGAACAGGGTACACTGAAGCTTTCTTT
few	TRBV4-1	-	TRBJ2-1	CASRKGGDNEQFF	TGCGCCAGCCGTAAAGGGGGGGACAATGAGCAGTTCTTC
many	TRBV6-5	-	TRBJ2-7	CASSQGGEQYF	TGTGCCAGCAGCCAAGGGGGCGAGCAGTACTTC
-	TRBV20-1	-	TRBJ1-1	CSASGGAETEAFF	TGCAGTGCTAGCGGGGGGGCGGAAACTGAAGCTTTCTTT
few	TRBV12-3/TRBV12-4	-	TRBJ2-1	CASSLRRWDEQFF	TGTGCCAGCAGTTTAAGGCGGTGGGATGAGCAGTTCTTC